A selection of T cell receptor beta chains follows, all from one sample in a study of T cells in Graves' hyperthyroidism and ophthalmopathy. TCRdb ran MiXCR on the multiplex PCR reads and lists one entry per CDR3 protein. The sample consists of around 580,000 distinct CDR3 sequences, around 15% of them appearing once. The sample consisted of blood. These receptors all come from a woman aged 18-29 years with Graves' hyperthyroidism. The CDR3 runs from the conserved cysteine through the conserved F or W. D genes are given only for firm matches.

D gene: NA
J gene: TRBJ1-5
V gene: TRBV2
CDR3 protein: CAGKVQQNSNQPQHF

D gene: NA
J gene: TRBJ2-3
V gene: TRBV3-1
CDR3 protein: CASSRADTQYF

D gene: NA
J gene: TRBJ2-1
V gene: TRBV7-9
CDR3 protein: CASSLQGTGENEQFF

D gene: NA
J gene: TRBJ2-3
V gene: TRBV7-8
CDR3 protein: CASSLGRGIAETDTQYF

D gene: NA
J gene: TRBJ1-3
V gene: TRBV2
CDR3 protein: CASSQTGASGNTIYF

D gene: NA
J gene: TRBJ2-7
V gene: TRBV29-1
CDR3 protein: CSVQHSPYEQYF

D gene: TRBD2
J gene: TRBJ2-1
V gene: TRBV12-3/TRBV12-4
CDR3 protein: CASSFAGAVYNEQFF

D gene: NA
J gene: TRBJ2-1
V gene: TRBV5-1
CDR3 protein: CASSPQPALSYNEQFF

D gene: TRBD1
J gene: TRBJ1-4
V gene: TRBV7-9
CDR3 protein: CASSSGPQGGKLFF

D gene: TRBD2
J gene: TRBJ2-5
V gene: TRBV20-1
CDR3 protein: CSAYSSGEAGTQYF

D gene: TRBD2
J gene: TRBJ2-1
V gene: TRBV6-5
CDR3 protein: CASSYSKTSADNEQFF

D gene: NA
J gene: TRBJ1-5
V gene: TRBV4-1
CDR3 protein: CASSQVFLRLGYQPQHF

D gene: TRBD2
J gene: TRBJ2-7
V gene: TRBV20-1
CDR3 protein: CSAFRSGVSSYEQYF

D gene: NA
J gene: TRBJ1-2
V gene: TRBV10-2
CDR3 protein: CAIRWRRDSLNYGCTF

D gene: TRBD1
J gene: TRBJ1-2
V gene: TRBV30
CDR3 protein: CAWSKGQGPIGYTF

D gene: TRBD2
J gene: TRBJ2-1
V gene: TRBV4-1
CDR3 protein: CASSHPGTSDNEQFF

D gene: NA
J gene: TRBJ1-1
V gene: TRBV2
CDR3 protein: CASSDSLNTEAFF

D gene: TRBD1
J gene: TRBJ1-6
V gene: TRBV20-1
CDR3 protein: CSASGTGGSPLHF

D gene: TRBD1
J gene: TRBJ2-1
V gene: TRBV19
CDR3 protein: CASIRVGGAGLGEQFF

D gene: TRBD2
J gene: TRBJ2-1
V gene: TRBV27
CDR3 protein: CASSPAGLAGGNEQFF

D gene: NA
J gene: TRBJ2-5
V gene: TRBV11-3
CDR3 protein: CASSLGPAGETQYF

D gene: NA
J gene: TRBJ2-2
V gene: TRBV7-8
CDR3 protein: CASSLAAPGELFF

D gene: TRBD2
J gene: TRBJ2-1
V gene: TRBV6-5
CDR3 protein: CASSYGGRSYNEQFF

D gene: NA
J gene: TRBJ1-3
V gene: TRBV4-1
CDR3 protein: CASSQDMGGNTIYF

D gene: NA
J gene: TRBJ1-1
V gene: TRBV28
CDR3 protein: CASSLSGGEAFF

D gene: TRBD2
J gene: TRBJ2-1
V gene: TRBV27
CDR3 protein: CASSLTAGGDQFF

D gene: NA
J gene: TRBJ2-7
V gene: TRBV20-1
CDR3 protein: CSASQERYEQYF

D gene: TRBD2
J gene: TRBJ2-3
V gene: TRBV27
CDR3 protein: CASRRTSGLGTQYF

D gene: NA
J gene: TRBJ1-5
V gene: TRBV10-1
CDR3 protein: CASSESSFEPQHF

D gene: TRBD2
J gene: TRBJ2-3
V gene: TRBV9
CDR3 protein: CASSVSTSGPYTDTQYF

D gene: NA
J gene: TRBJ2-1
V gene: TRBV3-1
CDR3 protein: CASSQGRLENNEQFF

D gene: TRBD2
J gene: TRBJ2-5
V gene: TRBV12-3/TRBV12-4
CDR3 protein: CASSSKTSGRLETQYF

D gene: NA
J gene: TRBJ2-4
V gene: TRBV9
CDR3 protein: CASSGLDSLNIQYF

D gene: NA
J gene: TRBJ1-6
V gene: TRBV12-3/TRBV12-4
CDR3 protein: CASSLIWSPLHF

D gene: TRBD2
J gene: TRBJ2-2
V gene: TRBV4-3
CDR3 protein: CASSQDFSGGDTGELFF

D gene: TRBD1
J gene: TRBJ1-5
V gene: TRBV20-1
CDR3 protein: CSARAIQVDRGGFLHQPQHF

D gene: TRBD1
J gene: TRBJ1-5
V gene: TRBV30
CDR3 protein: CAYRRQGGNQPQHF

D gene: NA
J gene: TRBJ2-7
V gene: TRBV18
CDR3 protein: CASGERAEQYF

D gene: NA
J gene: TRBJ1-5
V gene: TRBV19
CDR3 protein: CASSIALVEGRVIGSNQPQHF

D gene: TRBD1
J gene: TRBJ2-1
V gene: TRBV28
CDR3 protein: CASSFLGGGKQFF

D gene: NA
J gene: TRBJ1-2
V gene: TRBV5-6
CDR3 protein: CASSLRPGLSYGYTF

D gene: TRBD1
J gene: TRBJ2-7
V gene: TRBV7-2
CDR3 protein: CASSLPRPGQGSSYEQYF

D gene: NA
J gene: TRBJ2-7
V gene: TRBV6-1
CDR3 protein: CASSGQGGNYEQYF

D gene: NA
J gene: TRBJ1-2
V gene: TRBV28
CDR3 protein: CASSDTGGYTF

D gene: NA
J gene: TRBJ1-2
V gene: TRBV5-1
CDR3 protein: CASSLGGANSLFGYGYTF

D gene: NA
J gene: TRBJ1-6
V gene: TRBV6-1
CDR3 protein: CATAREDYSPLHF

D gene: NA
J gene: TRBJ2-1
V gene: TRBV10-3
CDR3 protein: CAIQQGMGHNEQFF

D gene: NA
J gene: TRBJ2-1
V gene: TRBV13
CDR3 protein: CASSLAGMAYNEQFF

D gene: TRBD2
J gene: TRBJ2-3
V gene: TRBV3-1
CDR3 protein: CASSQDGGVYPDTQYF

D gene: TRBD1
J gene: TRBJ1-4
V gene: TRBV2
CDR3 protein: CASRPGTGEKLFF

D gene: NA
J gene: TRBJ2-1
V gene: TRBV3-1
CDR3 protein: CASSQEGGEQFF

D gene: TRBD1
J gene: TRBJ2-5
V gene: TRBV20-1
CDR3 protein: CSARTLGQGETQYF